This T cell receptor beta chain appears in the sequencing data of a study of blood T cell repertoires in COVID-19. Some clones are missing from TCRdb's copy, which holds only in-frame ones; the method was immunoSEQ multiplex PCR. The sample consists of about 40,000 clones, about four fifths of them appearing once. The V segment lost 3 bases and the J segment 1 base; nucleotides outside the gene matches: 5. Germline CDR1 MDHEN, CDR2 SYDVKM. This CDR3 is built from 16 residues. Sequencing used peripheral blood. The chain links TRBV28 to TRBJ2-2; 7 nucleotides match TRBD1. The origin of this receptor is a human donor with acute or convalescent COVID-19. The donor label of this sample is uncertain. CDR3 in amino acids: CASSFWWTGNTGELFF. Here the CDR3 DNA reads TGTGCCAGCAGTTTTTGGTGGACAGGGAACACCGGGGAGCTGTTTTTT.